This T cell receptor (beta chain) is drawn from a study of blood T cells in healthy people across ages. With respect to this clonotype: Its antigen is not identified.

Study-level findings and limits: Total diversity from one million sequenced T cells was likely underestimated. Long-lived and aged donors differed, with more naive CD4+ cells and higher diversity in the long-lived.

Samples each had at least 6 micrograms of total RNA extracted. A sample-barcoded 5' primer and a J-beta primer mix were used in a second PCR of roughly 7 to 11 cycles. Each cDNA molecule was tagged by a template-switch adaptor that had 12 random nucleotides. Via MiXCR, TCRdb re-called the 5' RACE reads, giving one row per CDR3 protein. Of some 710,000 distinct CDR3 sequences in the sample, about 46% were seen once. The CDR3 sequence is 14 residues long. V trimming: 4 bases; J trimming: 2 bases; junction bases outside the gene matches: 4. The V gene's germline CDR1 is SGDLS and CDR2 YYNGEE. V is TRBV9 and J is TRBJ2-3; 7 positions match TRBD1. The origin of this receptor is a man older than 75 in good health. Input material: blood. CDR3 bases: TGTGCCAGCAGCCCGACAGGGAACACAGATACGCAGTATTTT. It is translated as CASSPTGNTDTQYF.